The text below deals with one T cell receptor beta chain. A junction end diverges from the germline sequence, so it may reflect a read error. Clones were read by immunoSEQ multiplex PCR, and TCRdb kept only the in-frame ones, dropping some. Here the sample spans under 150,000 clones, around 91% being singletons. Germline CDR1 and CDR2: MDHEN and SYDVKM. There are 12 residues in the CDR3. This entry is derived from a study of OX40 agonist ivuxolimab in advanced cancers. The chain employs TRBV28 and TRBJ1-2; 8 bases fit TRBD1. The starting material was CD4+ or CD8+ T cells sorted from blood, obtained in a trial of the OX40 agonist ivuxolimab. The TCR comes from an adult with an advanced solid tumor such as melanoma, head and neck, liver or kidney cancer. CDR3 DNA sequence: TGTGCCAGCAGTGGGGAAGGACAGGGTTGGTTCTTC. Residues: CASSGEGQGWFF.